This entry concerns a single T cell receptor (beta chain). This clonotype turned up a few times. Its antigen is currently not known. Base qualities were left out, and no much larger clone turns up one base away. This entry belongs to a study of draining lymph node invasion in breast cancer (dated by TCRdb to the early 2020s). Looking at the study overall: Metastasis in lymph nodes was diagnosed using histology and cytokeratin immunohistochemistry and was confirmed with EpCAM/CD45 flow cytometry. Across breast cancer tissues, a separate targeted assay used bulk TCR-beta CDR3 sequencing to compare sorted memory regulatory T cells with memory conventional CD4 T cells. From every patient, the primary tumor plus matched non-invaded and tumor-invaded tumor-draining lymph nodes were collected, and both Treg and Tconv subsets were profiled. The separate targeted TCR sequencing covered lymph nodes from about 5 patients, with primary tumors sequenced for three of those patients.

Preparation of the library involved bulk RNA-seq. These reads were obtained on an Illumina HiSeq 2500. In the authors' own workflow: In the separate targeted TCR-seq dataset, CDR3 sequences were extracted from raw reads and quantified using MiXCR version 2.1.5 with default parameters. In the separate targeted TCR-seq dataset, TCR-beta clones were defined by the combination of V gene, J gene and CDR3 sequence. In the separate targeted TCR-seq dataset, clones with fewer than three counts were removed, then only the 90% most strongly expressed clones per sample were retained. The separate targeted TCR-seq dataset calculated Treg-Tconv overlap for each tissue as the number of shared clones divided by the total number of Treg clones, multiplied by 100. TCRdb's own reprocessing of the public reads used fastp at Q25 and MiXCR and kept productive beta chains. Records with the same CDR3 protein are collapsed into one entry carrying the most frequent genes and DNA. The V and J calls and clone size come from TCRdb's table, not from the authors' own analysis. Across this sample there are some 3,000 distinct CDR3 sequences, with under 55% seen only once. The ten most abundant clones make up 3.4% of the sample.

Points the paper makes about the study in general: In each tissue, about 14-25% of Treg TCRs were also present in Tconvs, a finding interpreted as suggesting peripheral induction of Tregs. Some clones from the top 100 tumor clones were found in both invaded and non-invaded nodes, which suggests recirculation between the tumor and the draining nodes. Across all tissues in the targeted TCR-seq data, Tregs appeared to be more clonally expanded than Tconvs, and both subsets showed lower diversity in tumor than in lymph nodes. TCRs shared between Treg and Tconv subsets were regarded as suggestive, but not proof, of a common clonal origin. Data could not resolve whether Treg conversion occurred in a given organ or whether converted Tregs recirculated between nodes and tumor. Tracking of the top-100 tumor clones could be carried out in just two patients.

Memory regulatory T cells were isolated by sorting for CD4+ CD45RA- CD25high cells. Each tumor-draining lymph node was classified as non-invaded if metastatic tumor cells were absent and as invaded if metastatic tumor cells were present. T cells were pre-enriched with a Miltenyi Pan T Cell isolation kit before staining and sorting. Primary tumors were characterized by immunohistochemistry for estrogen receptor, progesterone receptor, HER2 and Ki-67. Fresh surgical tissue was processed within a few hours after surgery by cutting into small fragments. Tissue fragments were enzymatically digested with Liberase TL plus DNase for about 20 minutes and were then filtered through a 40-micrometer strainer. After DAPI live/dead staining, sorting was performed on a BD FACS Aria II with roughly 96-99% purity. The sorted cells were lysed in TCL buffer, and a Norgen Single Cell RNA purification kit, including DNase treatment, was used to purify the RNA.

V is trimmed back by 4 bases and J by 0 bases, and the junction contains 2 bases that no gene match accounts for. The germline V gene yields MGHRA for CDR1 and YSYEKL for CDR2. From the cysteine through the phenylalanine, the CDR3 covers 15 amino acids. The kept DNA is CDR3 alone, 45 bases in frame from the first base. Material: sorted memory Tregs from a lymph node. This sample's cell subset or site label indicates: CD45RA-negative sorted CD4+ T cells (memory Tconv or effector/memory Treg). The TCR was taken from a female donor with luminal breast cancer. Here the chain combines TRBV4-1 and TRBJ1-3; 8 middle bases align to TRBD1. The sequenced DNA is TGCGCCAGCAGCCTCACAGGGGGCTCTGGAAACACCATATATTTT. It encodes CASSLTGGSGNTIYF.